The T cell receptor beta chain described here comes from a study of response to subunit inactivated influenza vaccine. The CDR3 consists of 11 residues. Germline loops: CDR1 GTSNPN, CDR2 SVGIG (reference sequence). The ends were cut back, 7 bases at V and 5 bases at J, with 11 bases in the middle. TCRdb re-called the RT-PCR reads with MiXCR, one entry per CDR3 protein. Among hundreds of thousands of distinct CDR3 sequences listed, about 11% were seen once. In addition, the sample was reused for a study of T cells expressing NK-cell markers. This second study notes: Making the TCR beta cDNA relied on 5'RACE template switching with UMIs. Sorted CD3+CD56+NKG2C+, CD3+CD56+NKG2C- and CD3+CD56-NKG2C+ T cells supplied TCR beta repertoires. Most of the eight sequenced donors were classified as HCMV-seropositive, and one was classified as seronegative. In a group of 5 to 7 donors, dominant NKG2C+ clonotypes represented 1.0-7.0% of CD8+ T cells. There were a handful of donors in whom these clonotypes also led the CD3+CD56-NKG2C+ fraction.

This TCR came from a man in his forties or fifties who received an inactivated influenza vaccine. The V call is TRBV30, the J call TRBJ1-1; a weak D match, TRBD1 (5 bases). This sample comprised PBMCs from blood, obtained on the day of vaccination. Written as DNA, the CDR3 is TGTGCCTCCGGGGGAGAGACTGAAGCTTTCTTT. This encodes CASGGETEAFF.